This T cell receptor beta chain originates from a study of blood T cell repertoires in COVID-19 (dated by TCRdb to the early 2020s). For context, the study as a whole: Samples from collaborators originated in the United States, Italy and Spain and spanned both the acute and convalescent phases of COVID-19. Sample metadata almost always included a de-identified subject ID, COVID-19 status, age in years and sex. Where available, HLA class I and class II types were taken from metadata supplied by the sample provider and were not determined by assay-based typing. The samples were drawn from the first 160 participants of the ongoing ImmuneRACE study and from 1,254 subjects provided by 6 global collaborators. The repertoires were released in a freely available public database intended as a resource for research on the immune response to SARS-CoV-2. The prospective study material was composed of cDNA or gDNA derived from T cells, B-cell-depleted T cells, or PBMCs. The dataset comprised deeply sampled blood TCRbeta repertoires from subjects exposed to, actively infected with, or recovered from COVID-19.

The collaborating institutions used their own protocols to collect whole blood in K2EDTA tubes. For TCRbeta analysis, collaborator samples were shipped as frozen whole blood, as isolated PBMCs, or as DNA extracted from either sample type. As for this clone: Its recognized antigen is unknown. No much larger clone is present one base from it, and per-base qualities are unavailable.

Reading the germline V gene gives CDR1 KGHSH and CDR2 LQKENI. The CDR3 covers 14 residues, taking in both the cysteine and the phenylalanine. Only the CDR3 DNA is retained, 42 bases long and in frame from the first base. V and J lose 0 bases and 11 bases, and a span of 13 bases separates them. TCRbeta CDR3 regions were amplified from genomic DNA using the immunoSEQ Assay, a bias-controlled multiplex PCR. The paper's data handling went like this. The number of nucleated cells in each sample was estimated by amplification of reference gene primers within the assay. Sequence reads were collapsed and filtered to measure the absolute abundance of every unique TCRbeta CDR3 rearrangement. For each sample, productive Simpson clonality was calculated by taking the square root of Simpson's diversity index across productive rearrangements. The table was pulled from immuneACCESS by TCRdb, which kept in-frame rearrangements only. Such tables lose some clones; where checked, under half of the loss comes from unresolved V genes, and the rest has no known cause. V and J calls and clone size are as listed in that table; D and trimming were resolved from the DNA. The sample includes 9,000 to 15,000 clones, with more than 80% observed a single time. The ten top clones hold approximately 6% of the sample.

The study at large found these results: The amount of clinical and demographic metadata varied by source and participant and was provided uncurated.

This sequence was found in a human donor in a cohort sampled during active COVID-19. This sequence uses TRBV18 and TRBJ1-4; the D gene identity is not certain. The sequencing sample was made of peripheral blood. The base sequence is TGTGCCAGCTCACCACCGGTGACAATCAAGAAACTGTTTTTT. It translates as CASSPPVTIKKLFF.